This passage covers 12 T cell receptor beta chains from one sample sequenced in a study of blood T cell repertoires in COVID-19. Sequenced by immunoSEQ multiplex PCR; TCRdb stores in-frame clones only, minus some. The table has about 83,000 clones, around 86% seen once. Input material: peripheral blood. Receptors were obtained from a man in his forties or fifties with active COVID-19.

The genes are TRBV15 and TRBJ2-3, with TRBD2 matching over 13 bases. The CDR3 runs 16 residues. J lost 5 bases, V lost 5 bases, and 7 bases had no gene match. CDR1 LNHNV and CDR2 YYDKDF come from the germline V gene (reference sequence). The CDR3 DNA reads TGTGCCACCAGCTCCAGGACTAGCGGGGGCGGAGATACGCAGTATTTT. Protein sequence: CATSSRTSGGGDTQYF.

The chain combines TRBV4-1 with TRBJ2-3; TRBD2 aligns across 9 bases. J lost 1 base, V lost 3 bases, and 5 bases had no gene match. There are 16 residues in the CDR3. Germline CDR1 MGHRA, CDR2 YSYEKL. Here the CDR3 reads CASSQRGRAGTDTQYF. CDR3 DNA sequence: TGCGCCAGCAGCCAGCGCGGGAGGGCGGGCACAGATACGCAGTATTTT.

The rearrangement links TRBV27 to TRBJ1-3, with D possibly being TRBD1 (6 bases). V was clipped by 1 base and J by 4 bases, with 14 bases between them. Germline CDR1 reads MNHEY; CDR2 reads SMNVEV (reference sequence). The CDR3 is made up of 16 amino acids. The CDR3: CASSLLARGTGNTIYF. CDR3 DNA: TGTGCCAGCAGTTTATTGGCCAGGGGTACCGGAAACACCATATATTTT.

This clone has a single count. The gene calls are TRBV15 and TRBJ1-3; D gene ambiguous. The CDR3 is 15 residues long. Trimming cost V 0 bases and J 0 bases, with 6 bases left between them. Germline values: CDR1 LNHNV, CDR2 YYDKDF (reference sequence). The CDR3: CATSRDYSSGNTIYF. As DNA, the CDR3 is TGTGCCACCAGCAGAGATTACAGCTCTGGAAACACCATATATTTT.

The chain carries TRBV30 and TRBJ2-5; 10 nucleotides align to TRBD2. Germline-derived CDR1 and CDR2 are GTSNPN and SVGIG (reference sequence). V lost 1 base, J lost 2 bases, and 10 bases stayed unmatched. The CDR3 is 17 residues long. DNA for the CDR3: TGTGCCTGGAGTGGGGGACTAGCGTATCTCTCACAAGAGACCCAGTACTTC. It codes for CAWSGGLAYLSQETQYF.

The rearrangement links TRBV11-2 to TRBJ1-3, with D uncertain. The CDR3 covers 15 residues. The V end was cut by 0 bases, the J end by 2 bases, with 8 bases between. Per the germline V gene, CDR1 is SGHAT and CDR2 is FQNNGV. CDR3 loop: CASSLEAQAGNTIYF. The CDR3 DNA reads as TGTGCCAGCAGCTTAGAGGCGCAGGCTGGAAACACCATATATTTT. Combining the CDR3 with reference TRBV11-2 and TRBJ1-3 gives the whole variable domain EAGVAQSPRYKIIEKRQSVAFWCNPISGHATLYWYQQILGQGPKLLIQFQNNGVVDDSQLPKDRFSAERLKGVDSTLKIQPAKLEDSAVYLCASSLEAQAGNTIYFGEGSWLTVV.

J is TRBJ2-5 and V is TRBV7-2, with 9 bases lining up with TRBD1. This CDR3 has 13 residues. With 6 bases clipped from V and 4 bases from J, the junction kept 3 bases outside the gene matches. CDR1 and CDR2 from the germline V gene are SGHTA and FQGNSA. CDR3 coding DNA: TGTGCCAGCAGACAGGGGGCTGGAGAGACCCAGTACTTC. This translates into CASRQGAGETQYF.

The rearrangement uses TRBV14 and TRBJ1-2; D might be TRBD1 (5 bases). CDR1 SGHDN and CDR2 FVKESK come from the germline V gene. V lost 3 bases and J lost 11, with 10 bases in between. The CDR3 length is 11 residues. The CDR3 region has the DNA TGTGCCAGCAGCCAGGGGCTCCAATACACCTTC. It specifies CASSQGLQYTF.

The chain couples TRBV7-2 to TRBJ2-7, with 11 bases matching TRBD2. The CDR3 totals 17 residues. Germline V CDR1 and CDR2: SGHTA, FQGNSA. The ends lost 5 bases at V and 2 bases at J; junction bases unmatched: 11. In DNA, the CDR3 is TGTGCCAGCAGCCCTTTTAGTAGCGGGAGGGGGACCTACGAGCAGTACTTC. It yields the protein CASSPFSSGRGTYEQYF.

This clone showed up just a few times. The rearrangement uses TRBV27 and TRBJ2-2; 9 nucleotides line up with TRBD2. This CDR3 is 16 amino acids long. Unmatched junction bases numbered 12, after V lost 8 bases and J lost 5 bases. CDR1 and CDR2 (germline): MNHEY, SMNVEV (reference sequence). This CDR3 reads CASHRIAGDYTGELFF. CDR3 DNA sequence: TGTGCCAGCCATAGGATAGCGGGGGACTATACCGGGGAGCTGTTTTTT.

This clone showed up just once. This chain links TRBV14 with TRBJ2-3; TRBD1 might be the D (5 bases). Trimming removed 1 base from V and 1 base from J, with 15 bases in between. Germline lookup yields CDR1 SGHDN and CDR2 FVKESK. CDR3 length equals 17 residues. The CDR3 DNA sequence: TGTGCCAGCAGCCAAGCCGCTCGGCAGGGCCGCACAGATACGCAGTATTTT. Translated: CASSQAARQGRTDTQYF. The whole variable domain, remainder taken from reference TRBV14 and TRBJ2-3, is EAGVTQFPSHSVIEKGQTVTLRCDPISGHDNLYWYRRVMGKEIKFLLHFVKESKQDESGMPNNRFLAERTGGTYSTLKVQPAELEDSGVYFCASSQAARQGRTDTQYFGPGTRLTVL.

The chain carries TRBV30 and TRBJ1-2; 7 positions match TRBD1. Trimming cost V 3 bases and J 7 bases; bases outside gene matches: 14. This CDR3 is built from 15 residues. The germline gives CDR1 GTSNPN, CDR2 SVGIG (reference sequence). Here the CDR3 DNA reads TGTGCCTGGAGCCCGGTGGAGACAGGGAGAGTTGGCTACACCTTC. As protein: CAWSPVETGRVGYTF.